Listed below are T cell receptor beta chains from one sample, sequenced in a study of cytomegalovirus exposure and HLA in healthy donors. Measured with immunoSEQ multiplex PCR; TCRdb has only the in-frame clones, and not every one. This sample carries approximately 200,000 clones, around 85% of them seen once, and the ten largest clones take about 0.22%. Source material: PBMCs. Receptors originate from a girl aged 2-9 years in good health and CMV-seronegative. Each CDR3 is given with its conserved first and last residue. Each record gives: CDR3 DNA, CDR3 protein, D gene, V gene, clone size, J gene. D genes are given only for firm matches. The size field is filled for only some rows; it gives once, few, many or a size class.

DNA: TGTGCCAGCAGCCCACAGGGGAGAATCAGGTTCTTC
CDR3: CASSPQGRIRFF
D: TRBD1
V: TRBV2
size: NA
J: TRBJ2-1

DNA: TGTGCCAGCAGCAAACAGGGGTTGCGCCAAGAGACCCAGTACTTC
CDR3: CASSKQGLRQETQYF
D: TRBD1
V: TRBV27
size: NA
J: TRBJ2-5

DNA: TGCGCCAGCAGTTTACAGGAGAACACTGAAGCTTTCTTT
CDR3: CASSLQENTEAFF
D: NA
V: TRBV5-1
size: NA
J: TRBJ1-1

DNA: TGCGCCAGCAGCCAAGATTTTGCGGGGGGACCCTACAATGAGCAGTTCTTC
CDR3: CASSQDFAGGPYNEQFF
D: TRBD2
V: TRBV4-1
size: NA
J: TRBJ2-1

DNA: TGTGCCAGCTCACGCGACCAAGAGACCCAGTACTTC
CDR3: CASSRDQETQYF
D: NA
V: TRBV18
size: NA
J: TRBJ2-5

DNA: TGTGCCATCAGTGAGTCGACAGGGGCCACTGAAGCTTTCTTT
CDR3: CAISESTGATEAFF
D: TRBD1
V: TRBV10-3
size: NA
J: TRBJ1-1

DNA: TGTGCCAGCAGTTTATCATCCCAGTATGGCTACACCTTC
CDR3: CASSLSSQYGYTF
D: NA
V: TRBV27
size: NA
J: TRBJ1-2

DNA: TGCAGCGTTGATCGGGGCTCCTACAATGAGCAGTTCTTC
CDR3: CSVDRGSYNEQFF
D: NA
V: TRBV29-1
size: NA
J: TRBJ2-1

DNA: TGTGCCAGCAGCTTCGGTCGGTACGAGCAGTACTTC
CDR3: CASSFGRYEQYF
D: NA
V: TRBV7-2
size: NA
J: TRBJ2-7

DNA: TGTGCCAGCAGCCTTCGCGTGGAGACCCAGTACTTC
CDR3: CASSLRVETQYF
D: NA
V: TRBV7-9
size: NA
J: TRBJ2-5

DNA: TGTGCCAGCAGCGGTCCGAGTAGTACAGGGAGAGATGGCTACACCTTC
CDR3: CASSGPSSTGRDGYTF
D: NA
V: TRBV5-4
size: NA
J: TRBJ1-2

DNA: TGCGCCAGCAGCCCAACCACCGGGACTACGCTCTACGAGCAGTACTTC
CDR3: CASSPTTGTTLYEQYF
D: TRBD2
V: TRBV5-1
size: NA
J: TRBJ2-7

DNA: TGTGCCAGCAGCGTAGTAAGCAGGGCCAACACTGAAGCTTTCTTT
CDR3: CASSVVSRANTEAFF
D: NA
V: TRBV9
size: NA
J: TRBJ1-1

DNA: TGTGCCAGCAGCTTGACCTCCGGGACAGCCTATGGCTACACCTTC
CDR3: CASSLTSGTAYGYTF
D: TRBD1
V: TRBV7-2
size: NA
J: TRBJ1-2

DNA: TGTGCCAGCAGTGAAGCGGGGGGGCTTTTCGAGCAGTACTTC
CDR3: CASSEAGGLFEQYF
D: NA
V: TRBV2
size: NA
J: TRBJ2-7

DNA: TGTGCCAGCAGCCAACGGGGACTAGCGGGATCATGGGGTACCGGGGAGCTGTTTTTT
CDR3: CASSQRGLAGSWGTGELFF
D: TRBD2
V: TRBV4-2
size: NA
J: TRBJ2-2

DNA: TGTGCCAGCAGTGAACAGGGATCCGAGCAGTACTTC
CDR3: CASSEQGSEQYF
D: NA
V: TRBV6-1
size: few
J: TRBJ2-7

DNA: TGTGCCAGCAGTGACTCGAGAGCCGGGGAGCTGTTTTTT
CDR3: CASSDSRAGELFF
D: NA
V: TRBV6-4
size: few
J: TRBJ2-2

DNA: TGTGCCAGCAGGTGGTCGGGACAGGGATCCTACGAGCAGTACTTC
CDR3: CASRWSGQGSYEQYF
D: TRBD1
V: TRBV6-1
size: NA
J: TRBJ2-7

DNA: TGTGCCACCACCCCCGGACAGGGAGTCAATGAGCAGTTCTTC
CDR3: CATTPGQGVNEQFF
D: TRBD1
V: TRBV19
size: NA
J: TRBJ2-1

DNA: TGTGCCAGTAGTAGGGGACTAGCGGGAGGGACATTAGGTGCCCAGTACTTC
CDR3: CASSRGLAGGTLGAQYF
D: TRBD2
V: TRBV19
size: few
J: TRBJ2-5

DNA: TGCAGCGTGGACAGGGGTAATGAGCAGTTCTTC
CDR3: CSVDRGNEQFF
D: TRBD1
V: TRBV29-1
size: NA
J: TRBJ2-1

DNA: TGTGCCAGCAGCCTATCCCGCGGCGGGGAAAAACTGTTTTTT
CDR3: CASSLSRGGEKLFF
D: NA
V: TRBV27
size: NA
J: TRBJ1-4

DNA: TGTGCCAGCAGCTTTGGAGGGAACACTGAAGCTTTCTTT
CDR3: CASSFGGNTEAFF
D: NA
V: TRBV7-9
size: NA
J: TRBJ1-1

DNA: TGCGCCAGCAGCTTAGGGGGACTAGCGGGTGGCTCCTACGAGCAGTACTTC
CDR3: CASSLGGLAGGSYEQYF
D: TRBD2
V: TRBV5-1
size: NA
J: TRBJ2-7

DNA: TGTGCCTGGGACAGTTCCGACGGCTACACCTTC
CDR3: CAWDSSDGYTF
D: NA
V: TRBV30
size: NA
J: TRBJ1-2

DNA: TGTGCCAGCACACTAGCGGGAGCCCACGAGCAGTACTTC
CDR3: CASTLAGAHEQYF
D: TRBD2
V: TRBV27
size: NA
J: TRBJ2-7

DNA: TGTGCCTGGAGTGTGTTAGCGGGAAGCACAGATACGCAGTATTTT
CDR3: CAWSVLAGSTDTQYF
D: TRBD2
V: TRBV30
size: NA
J: TRBJ2-3

DNA: TGTGCCAGCAGCTCCCTGGGCTCAAGTGGCTATGGCTACACCTTC
CDR3: CASSSLGSSGYGYTF
D: NA
V: TRBV5-4
size: NA
J: TRBJ1-2

DNA: TGTGCCAGCAGCCCCAACGGTGTGGGGCCCTCTGGGGCCAACGTCCTGACTTTC
CDR3: CASSPNGVGPSGANVLTF
D: NA
V: TRBV9
size: few
J: TRBJ2-6

DNA: TGCGCCAGCAGCCTCAACGGGGCCAGGGGCACTGAAGCTTTCTTT
CDR3: CASSLNGARGTEAFF
D: NA
V: TRBV4-1
size: NA
J: TRBJ1-1

DNA: TGTGCCAGTAGTCCCCTGGGACAGGGGGTATACGAGCAGTACTTC
CDR3: CASSPLGQGVYEQYF
D: TRBD1
V: TRBV19
size: few
J: TRBJ2-7

DNA: TGTGCCAGCAGCTTAGGAAGTGAGTCGTTATACAATGAGCAGTTCTTC
CDR3: CASSLGSESLYNEQFF
D: NA
V: TRBV11-2
size: NA
J: TRBJ2-1

DNA: TGCGCCAGCAGCTTGCAGGGGGACTATGGCTACACCTTC
CDR3: CASSLQGDYGYTF
D: TRBD1
V: TRBV5-1
size: NA
J: TRBJ1-2

DNA: TGCGCCAGCAGCCAAAGACAAGAAATGGGAAACACCATATATTTT
CDR3: CASSQRQEMGNTIYF
D: NA
V: TRBV4-1
size: NA
J: TRBJ1-3

DNA: TGTGCCAGCACTATTAATTCACCCCTCCACTTT
CDR3: CASTINSPLHF
D: NA
V: TRBV14
size: NA
J: TRBJ1-6

DNA: TGTGCCAGCACGGAGGACAATGAGCAGTTCTTC
CDR3: CASTEDNEQFF
D: NA
V: TRBV27
size: NA
J: TRBJ2-1

DNA: TGTGCCAGCTCACCACCGGGCAGGGGACGCGGAAACTATGGCTACACCTTC
CDR3: CASSPPGRGRGNYGYTF
D: NA
V: TRBV18
size: NA
J: TRBJ1-2

DNA: TGTGCCAGCAGTGGCGCAGGGTGGAATCAGCCCCAGCATTTT
CDR3: CASSGAGWNQPQHF
D: NA
V: TRBV6-5
size: few
J: TRBJ1-5

DNA: TGCGCCAGCTCGGAACTAGCGGGGGGCGCCGGGGAGCTGTTTTTT
CDR3: CASSELAGGAGELFF
D: TRBD2
V: TRBV10-1
size: NA
J: TRBJ2-2

DNA: TGTGCCAGCAGAGCTAGCGGACGACTAACCGGGGAGCTGTTTTTT
CDR3: CASRASGRLTGELFF
D: TRBD2
V: TRBV6-5
size: NA
J: TRBJ2-2